The clone carrying this T cell receptor (beta chain) showed up many times. Using its own MiXCR run on the RT-PCR reads, TCRdb lists one record per CDR3 protein. Of about 680,000 distinct CDR3 sequences listed, 11% to 15% are singletons. The length of the CDR3 is 13 residues. V lost 3 bases and J 2 bases, leaving 7 bases between the germline ends. CDR1 and CDR2 from the germline V gene are ENHRY and SYGVKD. This sequence originates from a female donor in good health, serving as a healthy control. Sequencing was done on a sample of memory CD4+ T cells from blood. The chain uses TRBV10-3 and TRBJ1-2; D not resolved. The CDR3 loop reads CAISDQRNYGYTF. As DNA, the CDR3 is TGTGCCATCAGTGACCAAAGGAACTATGGCTACACCTTC.